The present TCR beta chain was sequenced within a study of blood T cell repertoires in COVID-19. The protocol was immunoSEQ multiplex PCR, while the TCRdb copy is restricted to in-frame clones and leaves out a portion. The sample shows around 450,000 clones, about nine tenths of them seen only once. With 4 bases clipped from V and 8 bases from J, the junction kept 8 bases outside the gene matches. Germline CDR1 and CDR2: SGHRS and YFSETQ. The CDR3 consists of 13 residues. Sequencing was carried out using PBMCs or T cells enriched from blood (not recorded which). The sequence was collected from a woman aged 18-30 years who had recovered from COVID-19. V and J are TRBV5-1 and TRBJ1-1; 7 bases align to TRBD1. The CDR3 reads CASSSQGGPEAFF. The CDR3 nucleotides read TGCGCCAGCAGCAGCCAGGGGGGTCCCGAAGCTTTCTTT.